This TCR beta chain was sequenced during a study of T cell responses to AZD1222 COVID-19 vaccine. The germline V gene encodes CDR1 ENHRY and CDR2 SYGVKD. V was cut by 2 bases and J by 4 bases, with 5 bases left in between. The CDR3 has 12 residues. On this clone: Its specificity is not known.

Clones were sequenced by immunoSEQ multiplex PCR, and TCRdb holds only the in-frame ones, with some missing. The sample includes 150,000 to 200,000 clones, about 92% seen only once; the top ten take roughly 1.4%. Study-wide points: A reported finding is that nearly half of spike-specific TCRs target unmutated variant regions. The donor group comprised mostly white British people and more females; the analysis possibly underestimated clonal diversity. Spike regions recognized by vaccine-associated CD4 TCRs spanned the protein, led by 160-218 and 743-854.

V usage is TRBV10-3 and J usage is TRBJ1-2; D not certain. The origin of this receptor is an adult who received the AZD1222 COVID-19 vaccine. The sample here was peripheral blood, taken 28 days after the second AZD1222 dose. The CDR3 here is CAISETIYGYTF. CDR3 DNA sequence: TGTGCCATCAGTGAGACAATCTATGGCTACACCTTC.